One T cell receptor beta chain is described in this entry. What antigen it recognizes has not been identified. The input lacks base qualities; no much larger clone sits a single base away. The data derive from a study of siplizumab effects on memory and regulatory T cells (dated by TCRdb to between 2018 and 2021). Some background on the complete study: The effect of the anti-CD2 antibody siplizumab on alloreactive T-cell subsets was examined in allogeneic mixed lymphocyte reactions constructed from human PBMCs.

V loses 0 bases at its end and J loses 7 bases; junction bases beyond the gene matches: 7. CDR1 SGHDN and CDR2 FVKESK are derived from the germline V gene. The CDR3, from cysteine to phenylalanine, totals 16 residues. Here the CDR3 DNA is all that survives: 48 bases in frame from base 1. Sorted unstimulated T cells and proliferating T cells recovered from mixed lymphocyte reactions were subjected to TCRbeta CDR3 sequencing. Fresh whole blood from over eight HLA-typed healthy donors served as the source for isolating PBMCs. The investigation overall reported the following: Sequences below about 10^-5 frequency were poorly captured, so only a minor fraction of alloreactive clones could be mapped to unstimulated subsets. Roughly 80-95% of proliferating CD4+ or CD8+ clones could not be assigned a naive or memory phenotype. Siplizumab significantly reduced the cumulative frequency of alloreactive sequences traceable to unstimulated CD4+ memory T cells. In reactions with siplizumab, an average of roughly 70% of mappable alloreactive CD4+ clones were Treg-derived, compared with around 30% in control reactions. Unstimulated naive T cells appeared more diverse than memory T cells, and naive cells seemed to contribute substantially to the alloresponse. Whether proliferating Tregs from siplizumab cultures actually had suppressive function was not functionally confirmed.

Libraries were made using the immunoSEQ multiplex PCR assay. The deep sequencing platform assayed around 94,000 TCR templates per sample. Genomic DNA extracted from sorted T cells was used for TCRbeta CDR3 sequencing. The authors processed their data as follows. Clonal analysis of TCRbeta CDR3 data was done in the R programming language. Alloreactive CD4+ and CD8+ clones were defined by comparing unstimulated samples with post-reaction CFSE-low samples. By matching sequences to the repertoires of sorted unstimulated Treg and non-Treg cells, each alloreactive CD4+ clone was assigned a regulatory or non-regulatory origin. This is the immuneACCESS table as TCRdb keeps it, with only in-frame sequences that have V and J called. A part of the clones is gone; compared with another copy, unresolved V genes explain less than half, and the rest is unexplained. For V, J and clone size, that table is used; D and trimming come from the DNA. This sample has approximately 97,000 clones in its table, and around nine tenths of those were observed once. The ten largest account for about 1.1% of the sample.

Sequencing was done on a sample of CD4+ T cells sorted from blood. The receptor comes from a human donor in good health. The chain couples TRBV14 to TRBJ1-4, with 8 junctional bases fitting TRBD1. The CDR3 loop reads CASSQENRQGTEKLFF. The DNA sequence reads TGTGCCAGCAGCCAAGAAAATAGACAGGGGACTGAAAAACTGTTTTTT.